This T cell receptor (beta chain) was recovered during a study of vaccination and CD4 T cells after COVID-19. Study background: PCR on nasal swabs identified SARS-CoV-2 in convalescent patients, of whom roughly 9 were mild and one severe. Cells received overlapping spike peptides from SARS-CoV-2, HCoV-NL63, HCoV-OC43 and HCoV-229E as stimulation. Study conclusions and caveats: Clonotypes reactive to SARS-CoV-2 had a median that went up from 21 to 38, but not significantly.

Sequence data for DNA of cultured CD4+ T cells were generated by the Oncomine TCR Beta short-read assay. MiXCR was run by TCRdb on the PCR reads, yielding one entry per CDR3 protein. The sample has roughly 13,000 distinct CDR3 sequences, about 21% seen once. This clonotype has a handful of counts. Its target is not known. Sample treatment: approximately 10-day PBMC culture with coronavirus spike peptide pools or control peptides (ViraFEST assay). Peptide-pool expansion of antigen-specific T cells preceded TCR sequencing in ViraFEST. V gave up 3 bases and J gave up 10 bases, with 12 bases separating them. The CDR3 is 12 amino acids.

This clonotype originated in a human donor with COVID-19. The sample was cultured CD4+ T cells from blood. The gene calls are TRBV12-3 or TRBV12-4 and TRBJ1-1; D unresolved. CDR3 coding DNA: TGTGCCAGCAGTTTTTATGTGGATGGAGCTTTCTTT. Translation: CASSFYVDGAFF.